The 8 T cell receptor beta chains below come from one sample, sequenced in a study of T cells in Graves' hyperthyroidism and ophthalmopathy. It was RNA transcripts that yielded the amplified TCR beta CDR3 regions. HTBI primers drove first-round RT-PCR of the TCR CDR3. TCRdb ran MiXCR on the multiplex PCR reads and lists one entry per CDR3 protein. The repertoire holds 650,000 to 700,000 distinct CDR3 sequences, around a sixth seen once, with roughly 16% in the top ten. The sequenced material came from blood. The receptors stem from a man between 50 and 59 years old with Graves' hyperthyroidism.

This clonotype was found a few times. J is TRBJ2-6 and V is TRBV11-2; 10 nucleotides line up with TRBD1. Trimming took 4 bases from V and 0 from J; bases not matched to a gene: 6. Germline-derived CDR1 and CDR2 are SGHAT and FQNNGV. The CDR3 totals 18 residues. The CDR3 loop is CASSSWGQGTSGANVLTF. Written as DNA, the CDR3 is TGTGCCAGCAGCTCGTGGGGACAGGGGACCTCTGGGGCCAACGTCCTGACTTTC.

CDR3 in DNA: TGCAGCGTTGAAAGTTTACGGGGGAACACTGAAGCTTTCTTT. Protein sequence: CSVESLRGNTEAFF. The chain has TRBV29-1 and TRBJ1-1; D not resolved. The V end was cut by 2 bases, the J end by 1 base, with 11 bases between. There are 14 residues in the CDR3. Germline V CDR1 and CDR2: SQVTM, ANQGSEA.

The chain employs TRBV19 and TRBJ1-2; 7 bases are a match to TRBD1. Germline-derived CDR1 and CDR2 are LNHDA and SQIVND (reference sequence). This CDR3 spans 19 amino acids. With V trimmed by 5 bases and J by 5 bases, 23 bases remained unmatched. CDR3 DNA: TGTGCCAGTAGTCCTCTGAGGGGACAGCAAACCACCTCTTCTTATGGCTACACCTTC. This translates into CASSPLRGQQTTSSYGYTF.

This clonotype was observed at least ten times. The V call is TRBV24-1, the J call TRBJ1-5; a possible D gene is TRBD1 (5 bases). Deletions cut 3 bases from V and 6 bases from J, with 14 bases between. CDR1 and CDR2 (germline): KGHDR, SFDVKD. This CDR3 region has 15 residues. In DNA form, the CDR3 reads TGTGCCACCAGTGATGCCCGGGACTTCTCTCAGCCCCAGCATTTT. Protein product: CATSDARDFSQPQHF.

This clonotype was seen a few times. This chain connects TRBV27 to TRBJ2-2, with D hard to call. V was cut by 6 bases and J by 6 bases, with 11 bases left in between. CDR1 is MNHEY and CDR2 is SMNVEV in the germline V gene (reference sequence). This CDR3 comprises 13 residues. CDR3 region: CASREAYAGELFF. The CDR3 DNA reads as TGTGCCAGCAGGGAAGCGTACGCCGGGGAGCTGTTTTTT.

This chain joins TRBV6-2 or TRBV6-3 and TRBJ2-6, with TRBD2 matching over 10 bases. CDR1 and CDR2 (germline): MNHEY, SVGEGT. CDR3 length: 18 residues. V lost 2 bases, J lost 2 bases, and 6 bases stayed unmatched. This CDR3 reads CASSYRIAGGTGANVLTF. The DNA for the CDR3 is TGTGCCAGCAGTTACCGGATAGCGGGAGGTACTGGGGCCAACGTCCTGACTTTC.

This sequence joins TRBV28 and TRBJ2-2; D unclear. CDR1 MDHEN and CDR2 SYDVKM come from the germline V gene. This CDR3 region has 12 residues. Trimming pared 7 bases from V and 4 bases from J, leaving 7 bases between. The CDR3 sequence: CASKKLTGELFF. Here the CDR3 DNA reads TGTGCCAGCAAGAAGCTCACCGGGGAGCTGTTTTTT.

CDR3 nucleotide sequence: TGTGCCAGCAGTCAACGTAGCGGGAGTGACACCGGGGAGCTGTTTTTT. The encoded protein is CASSQRSGSDTGELFF. This chain joins TRBV6-1 and TRBJ2-2; 9 bases fit TRBD2. The V and J ends lost 5 bases and 3 bases, in that order; junction bases with no gene match: 7. Germline V lookup: CDR1 MNHNS, CDR2 SASEGT. CDR3 size: 16 residues.